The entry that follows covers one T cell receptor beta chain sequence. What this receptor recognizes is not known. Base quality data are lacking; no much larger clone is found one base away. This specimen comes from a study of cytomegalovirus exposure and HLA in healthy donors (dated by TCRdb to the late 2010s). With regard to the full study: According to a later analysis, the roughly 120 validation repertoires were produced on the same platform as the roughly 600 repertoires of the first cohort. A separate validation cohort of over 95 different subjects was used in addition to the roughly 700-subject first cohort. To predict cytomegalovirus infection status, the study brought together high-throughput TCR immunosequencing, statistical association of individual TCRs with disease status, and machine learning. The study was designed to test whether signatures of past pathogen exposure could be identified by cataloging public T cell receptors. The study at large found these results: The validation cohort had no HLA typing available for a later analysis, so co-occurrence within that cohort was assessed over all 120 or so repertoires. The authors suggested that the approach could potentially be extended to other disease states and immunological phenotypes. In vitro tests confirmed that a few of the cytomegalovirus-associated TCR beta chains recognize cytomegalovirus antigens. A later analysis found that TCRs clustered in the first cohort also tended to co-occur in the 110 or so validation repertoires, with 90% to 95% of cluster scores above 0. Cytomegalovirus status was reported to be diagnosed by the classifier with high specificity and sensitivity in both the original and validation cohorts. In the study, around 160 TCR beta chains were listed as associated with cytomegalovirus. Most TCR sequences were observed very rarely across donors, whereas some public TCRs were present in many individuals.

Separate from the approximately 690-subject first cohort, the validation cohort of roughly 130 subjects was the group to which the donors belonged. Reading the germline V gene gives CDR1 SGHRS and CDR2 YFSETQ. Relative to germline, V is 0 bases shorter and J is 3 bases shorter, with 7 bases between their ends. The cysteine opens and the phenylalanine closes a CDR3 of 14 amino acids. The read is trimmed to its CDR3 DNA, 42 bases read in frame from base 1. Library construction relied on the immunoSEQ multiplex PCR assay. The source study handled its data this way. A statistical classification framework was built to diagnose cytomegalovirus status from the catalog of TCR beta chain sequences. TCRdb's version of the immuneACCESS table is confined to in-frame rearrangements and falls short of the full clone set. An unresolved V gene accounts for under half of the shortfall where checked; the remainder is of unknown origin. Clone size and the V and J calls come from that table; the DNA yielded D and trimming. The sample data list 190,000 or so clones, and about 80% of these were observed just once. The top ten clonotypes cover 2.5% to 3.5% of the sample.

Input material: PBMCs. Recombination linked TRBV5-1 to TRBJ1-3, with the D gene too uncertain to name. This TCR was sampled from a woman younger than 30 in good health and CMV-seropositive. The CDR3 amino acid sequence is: CASSLGTDGNTIYF. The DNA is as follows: TGCGCCAGCAGCTTGGGTACAGATGGAAACACCATATATTTT.